The 3 T cell receptor beta chains below all came from one sample that was sequenced in a study of blood T cell repertoires in COVID-19. Using immunoSEQ multiplex PCR, the repertoire was profiled, and TCRdb retains in-frame clones only, with some absent. The sample yields some 150,000 clones, more than 75% seen once. The specimen was peripheral blood. The receptors stem from a woman in her thirties or forties with acute or convalescent COVID-19.

The chain employs TRBV4-1 and TRBJ2-1; TRBD2 might be the D (6 bases). CDR3 length equals 16 residues. Trimming pared 3 bases from V and 2 bases from J, leaving 14 bases between. The V gene's germline CDR1 is MGHRA and CDR2 YSYEKL. The CDR3: CASSQAGGSAYNEQFF. The DNA for the CDR3 is TGCGCCAGCAGCCAGGCCGGGGGTAGCGCCTACAATGAGCAGTTCTTC.

This rearrangement joins TRBV28 to TRBJ2-3, with TRBD2 matching over 9 bases. The CDR3 has 17 amino acids. In germline, CDR1 is MDHEN, CDR2 SYDVKM. V shed 2 bases, J shed 1 base, and the junction held 7 bases outside the gene matches. The CDR3 nucleotides are TGTGCCAGCAGTTTAGAAGGCGGGGGGGCCGGCACAGATACGCAGTATTTT. It is translated as CASSLEGGGAGTDTQYF. Drawing the rest from reference TRBV28 and TRBJ2-3, the complete variable domain is DVKVTQSSRYLVKRTGEKVFLECVQDMDHENMFWYRQDPGLGLRLIYFSYDVKMKEKGDIPEGYSVSREKKERFSLILESASTNQTSMYLCASSLEGGGAGTDTQYFGPGTRLTVL.

This chain joins TRBV2 and TRBJ1-1; a possible D gene is TRBD1 (6 bases). Germline assignment: CDR1 SNHLY and CDR2 FYNNEI. CDR3 length: 16 residues. With 0 bases removed from V and 4 bases from J, the gap between germline ends came to 15 bases. The CDR3 DNA reads as TGTGCCAGCAGTGAAGCGCTTGACAGGCAAGTCACTGAAGCTTTCTTT. Its protein is CASSEALDRQVTEAFF.